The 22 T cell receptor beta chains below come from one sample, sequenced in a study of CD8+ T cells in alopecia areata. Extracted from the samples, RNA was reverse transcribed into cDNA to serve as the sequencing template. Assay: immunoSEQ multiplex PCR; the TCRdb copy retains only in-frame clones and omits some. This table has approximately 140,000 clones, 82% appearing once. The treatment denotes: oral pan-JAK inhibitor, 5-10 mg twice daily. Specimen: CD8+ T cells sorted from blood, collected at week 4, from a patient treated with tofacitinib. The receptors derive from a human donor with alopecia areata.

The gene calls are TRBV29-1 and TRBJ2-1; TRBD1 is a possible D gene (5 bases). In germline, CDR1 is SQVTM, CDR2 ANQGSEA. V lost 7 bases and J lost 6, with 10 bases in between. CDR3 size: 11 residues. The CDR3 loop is CSGGRGNEQFF. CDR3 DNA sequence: TGCAGCGGGGGTAGGGGCAATGAGCAGTTCTTC.

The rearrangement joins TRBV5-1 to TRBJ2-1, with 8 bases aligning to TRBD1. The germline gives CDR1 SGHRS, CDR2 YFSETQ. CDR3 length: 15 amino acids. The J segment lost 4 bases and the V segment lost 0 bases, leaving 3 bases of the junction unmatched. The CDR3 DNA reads TGCGCCAGCAGCTTGGGGACAGGGCCTTACAATGAGCAGTTCTTC. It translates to CASSLGTGPYNEQFF.

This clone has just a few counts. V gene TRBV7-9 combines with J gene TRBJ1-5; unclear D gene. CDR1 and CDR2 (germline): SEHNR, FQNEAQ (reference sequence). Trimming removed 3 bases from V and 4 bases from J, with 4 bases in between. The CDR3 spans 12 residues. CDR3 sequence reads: CASSLENQPQHF. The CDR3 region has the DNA TGTGCCAGCAGCTTGGAGAATCAGCCCCAGCATTTT.

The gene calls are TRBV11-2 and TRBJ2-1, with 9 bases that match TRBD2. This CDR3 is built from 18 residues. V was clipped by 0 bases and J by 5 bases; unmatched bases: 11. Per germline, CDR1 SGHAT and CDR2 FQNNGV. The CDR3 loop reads CASSLDLWRGGQNNEQFF. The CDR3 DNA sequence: TGTGCCAGCAGCTTAGACCTGTGGCGGGGGGGCCAGAACAATGAGCAGTTCTTC. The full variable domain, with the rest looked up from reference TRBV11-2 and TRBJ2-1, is EAGVAQSPRYKIIEKRQSVAFWCNPISGHATLYWYQQILGQGPKLLIQFQNNGVVDDSQLPKDRFSAERLKGVDSTLKIQPAKLEDSAVYLCASSLDLWRGGQNNEQFFGPGTRLTVL.

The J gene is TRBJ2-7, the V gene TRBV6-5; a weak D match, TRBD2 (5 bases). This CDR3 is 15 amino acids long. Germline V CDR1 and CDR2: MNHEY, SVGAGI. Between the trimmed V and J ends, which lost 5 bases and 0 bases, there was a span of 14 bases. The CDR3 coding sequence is TGTGCCAGCAGTGGCGCGGGCGCAAGCTCCTACGAGCAGTACTTC. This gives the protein CASSGAGASSYEQYF.

In DNA, the CDR3 is TGTGCCAGCAGTACAACCGACAGGGTATGGTATGGCTACACCTTC. This sequence encodes CASSTTDRVWYGYTF. The chain links TRBV27 to TRBJ1-2; 7 bases line up with TRBD1. Trimming removed 5 bases from V and 5 bases from J; junction bases left unmatched: 11. Per germline, CDR1 MNHEY and CDR2 SMNVEV (reference sequence). The CDR3 length is 15 residues.

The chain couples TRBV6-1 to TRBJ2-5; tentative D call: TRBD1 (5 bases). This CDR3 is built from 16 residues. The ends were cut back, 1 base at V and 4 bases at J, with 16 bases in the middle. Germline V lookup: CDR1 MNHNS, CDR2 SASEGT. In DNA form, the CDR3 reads TGTGCCAGCAGTGAAGTTTTTATCCAGGGTGGAGAGACCCAGTACTTC. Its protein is CASSEVFIQGGETQYF.

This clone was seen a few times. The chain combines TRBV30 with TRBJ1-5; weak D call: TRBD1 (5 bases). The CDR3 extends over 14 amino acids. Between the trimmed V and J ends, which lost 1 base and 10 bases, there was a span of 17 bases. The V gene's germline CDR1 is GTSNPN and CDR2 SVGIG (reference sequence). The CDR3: CAWSALAGRDPQHF. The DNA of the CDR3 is TGTGCCTGGAGTGCACTAGCCGGGAGGGACCCCCAGCATTTT.

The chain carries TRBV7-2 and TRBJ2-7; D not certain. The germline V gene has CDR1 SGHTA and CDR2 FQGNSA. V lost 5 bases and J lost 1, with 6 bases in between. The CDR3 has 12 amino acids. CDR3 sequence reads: CASSEGSYEQYF. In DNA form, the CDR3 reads TGTGCCAGCAGCGAAGGATCCTACGAGCAGTACTTC.

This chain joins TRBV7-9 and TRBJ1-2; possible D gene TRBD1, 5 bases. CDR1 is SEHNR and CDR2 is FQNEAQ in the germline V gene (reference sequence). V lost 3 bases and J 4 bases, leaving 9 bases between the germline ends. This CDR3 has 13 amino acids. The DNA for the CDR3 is TGTGCCAGCAGCTTCGGTGGGGGCTATGGCTACACCTTC. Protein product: CASSFGGGYGYTF.

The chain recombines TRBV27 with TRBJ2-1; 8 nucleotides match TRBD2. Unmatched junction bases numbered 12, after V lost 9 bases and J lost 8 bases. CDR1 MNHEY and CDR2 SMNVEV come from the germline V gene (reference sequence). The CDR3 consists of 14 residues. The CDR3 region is CASAPGLVVDEQFF. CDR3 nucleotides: TGTGCCAGTGCCCCGGGACTAGTAGTTGATGAGCAGTTCTTC.

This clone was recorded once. DNA of the CDR3: TGTGCCTGGAGTGGATCGACTCTAGGAATGGTCAATGAGCAGTTCTTC. Protein sequence: CAWSGSTLGMVNEQFF. The chain couples TRBV30 to TRBJ2-1; no clear D. V was trimmed by 1 base and J by 6 bases, leaving 19 bases between them. Germline V gene data show CDR1 as GTSNPN and CDR2 as SVGIG (reference sequence). CDR3 length: 16 residues.

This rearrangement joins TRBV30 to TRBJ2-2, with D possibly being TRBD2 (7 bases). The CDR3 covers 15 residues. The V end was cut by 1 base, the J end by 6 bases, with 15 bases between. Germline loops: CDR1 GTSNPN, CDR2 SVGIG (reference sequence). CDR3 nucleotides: TGTGCCTGGAGTGGGGACACGGGGGGACCCGGGGAGCTGTTTTTT. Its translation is CAWSGDTGGPGELFF.

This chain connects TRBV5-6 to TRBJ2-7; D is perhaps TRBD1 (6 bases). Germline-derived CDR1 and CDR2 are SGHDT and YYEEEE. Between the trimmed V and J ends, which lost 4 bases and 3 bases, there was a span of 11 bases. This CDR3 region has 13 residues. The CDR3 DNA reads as TGTGCCAGCAGCAGGGACAACGACTACGAGCAGTACTTC. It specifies CASSRDNDYEQYF.

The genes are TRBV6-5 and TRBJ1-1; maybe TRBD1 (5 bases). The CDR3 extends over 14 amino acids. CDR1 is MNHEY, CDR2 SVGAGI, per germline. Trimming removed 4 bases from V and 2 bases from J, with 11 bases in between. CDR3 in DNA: TGTGCCAGCAGTTTGTACGGGGCCAACACTGAAGCTTTCTTT. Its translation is CASSLYGANTEAFF.

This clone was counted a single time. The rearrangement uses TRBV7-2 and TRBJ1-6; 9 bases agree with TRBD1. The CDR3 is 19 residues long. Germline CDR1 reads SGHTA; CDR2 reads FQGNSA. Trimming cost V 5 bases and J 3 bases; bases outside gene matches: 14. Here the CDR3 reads CASSPEGTGTILYNSPLHF. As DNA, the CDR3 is TGTGCCAGCAGCCCCGAGGGGACAGGGACCATCCTCTATAATTCACCCCTCCACTTT.

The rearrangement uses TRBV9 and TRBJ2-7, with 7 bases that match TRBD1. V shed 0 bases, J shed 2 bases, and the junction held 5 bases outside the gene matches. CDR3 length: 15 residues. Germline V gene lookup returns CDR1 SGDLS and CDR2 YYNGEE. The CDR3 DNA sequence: TGTGCCAGCAGCGTAGAGGGACAGACACCCTACGAGCAGTACTTC. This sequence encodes CASSVEGQTPYEQYF.

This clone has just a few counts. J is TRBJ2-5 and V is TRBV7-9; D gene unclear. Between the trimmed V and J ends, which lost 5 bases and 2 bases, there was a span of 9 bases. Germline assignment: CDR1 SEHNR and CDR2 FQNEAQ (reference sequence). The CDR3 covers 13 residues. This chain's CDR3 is CASSVQSQETQYF. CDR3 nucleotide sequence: TGTGCCAGCAGCGTACAGAGTCAAGAGACCCAGTACTTC.

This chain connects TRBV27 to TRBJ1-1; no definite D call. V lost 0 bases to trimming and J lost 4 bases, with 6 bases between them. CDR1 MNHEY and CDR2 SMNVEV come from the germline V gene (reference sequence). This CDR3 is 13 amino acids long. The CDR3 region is CASSLSKITEAFF. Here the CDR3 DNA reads TGTGCCAGCAGTTTATCGAAGATCACTGAAGCTTTCTTT.

CDR3 nucleotides: TGTGCCAGCAGCTTAGGACAGCCCTACGAGCAGTACTTC. Its protein is CASSLGQPYEQYF. The chain is built from TRBV11-2 and TRBJ2-7; weak D call: TRBD1 (5 bases). V lost 1 base to trimming and J lost 2 bases, with 6 bases between them. The CDR3 consists of 13 residues. Germline V gene lookup returns CDR1 SGHAT and CDR2 FQNNGV.

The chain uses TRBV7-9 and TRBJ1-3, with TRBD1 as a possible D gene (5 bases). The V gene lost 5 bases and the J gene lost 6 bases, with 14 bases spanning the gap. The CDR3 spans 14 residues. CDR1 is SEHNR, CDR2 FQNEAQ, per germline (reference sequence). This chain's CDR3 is CASSLGRNANTIYF. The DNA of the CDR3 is TGTGCCAGCAGCCTGGGACGGAATGCAAACACCATATATTTT. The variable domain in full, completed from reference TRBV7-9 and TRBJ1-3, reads DTGVSQNPRHKITKRGQNVTFRCDPISEHNRLYWYRQTLGQGPEFLTYFQNEAQLEKSRLLSDRFSAERPKGSFSTLEIQRTEQGDSAMYLCASSLGRNANTIYFGEGSWLTVV.

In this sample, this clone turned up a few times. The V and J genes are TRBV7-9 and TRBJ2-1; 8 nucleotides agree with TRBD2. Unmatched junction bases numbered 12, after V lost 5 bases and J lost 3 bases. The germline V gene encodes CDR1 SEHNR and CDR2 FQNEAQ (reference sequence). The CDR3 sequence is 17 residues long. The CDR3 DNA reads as TGTGCCAGCAGCAGACCTCCGGGGACTAGGTTCTACAATGAGCAGTTCTTC. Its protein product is CASSRPPGTRFYNEQFF.